This TCR beta chain stems from a study of OX40 agonist ivuxolimab in advanced cancers. With respect to the entire study: Ivuxolimab, which targeted the costimulatory receptor OX40 (CD134), was an agonistic, fully human IgG2 monoclonal antibody. The paper reports the monotherapy dose-escalation portion (N of about 54 patients) of the phase I ivuxolimab trial. The dose-escalation cohort was roughly 87% male with a mean age of roughly 60 years, ranging from about 20 to 85. Patients were allowed to have had prior anti-PD-1, anti-PD-L1 or anti-CTLA-4 therapy, and approximately 40% of the dose-escalation patients had previously received checkpoint inhibitors. Three dose-escalation patients achieved partial responses, one with hepatocellular carcinoma and two with cutaneous melanoma. Peripheral TCRbeta sequencing aimed to test whether ivuxolimab altered TCR sequence diversity and caused clonal T-cell expansion. Of the approximately 54 dose-escalation patients, hepatocellular carcinoma was present in about 20, melanoma in approximately 15, renal cell carcinoma in 9 and head and neck cancer in 9. Intravenous ivuxolimab was administered to patients every 2 weeks at six dose levels: 0.01, 0.1, 0.3, 1.5, 3 and 10 mg/kg. The full study reports these points: At doses of 0.1 to 3.0 mg/kg, clonal expansion of both CD4+ and CD8+ blood T cells was observed from baseline to week 6. In the 0.1-3.0 mg/kg groups, partial responders were among the patients with the lowest normalized peripheral clonal expansion, particularly in CD8+ T cells. The antigen specificity of the peripheral T cells that underwent clonal expansion was not determined. After ivuxolimab, CD8+ T cells had more expanded clones than CD4+ T cells on average. Low levels of normalized T-cell clonal expansion were also seen in some patients who did not respond.

The germline ends are 16 bases apart after V is trimmed by 5 bases and J by 6 bases. The CDR3 starts with the cysteine, ends with the phenylalanine, and has 14 residues. Only CDR3 DNA remains: 42 bases, in frame from the first base. Taken from the germline V gene, the CDR1 and CDR2 loops are MNHEY and SVGAGI. To note about this clone: The antigen it binds to is not known. Qualities for individual bases were not recorded, and no much larger clone is one base off.

To sequence the TCRbeta CDR3 region, genomic DNA was isolated from the sorted cells. TCRbeta CDR3 regions were sequenced using the immunoSEQ Assay. TCRdb provides this immuneACCESS table in a form limited to in-frame rearrangements. Some clones are lacking; in checked studies, under half of them reflect an unresolved V gene, and why the rest are absent is not known. The sample data list tens of thousands of clones, and 80% to 95% of these were observed just once. Together, the top ten hold around 15% of the sample. The trial excluded patients who had a history of autoimmune disease or were on systemic immunosuppression. Peripheral blood for TCR sequencing was collected from all dose cohorts at baseline, on cycle 4 day 1, and on cycle 7 day 1. The samples were drawn from a first-in-human, open-label, multicenter phase I dose-escalation trial of ivuxolimab. The trial enrolled adults with locally advanced or metastatic head and neck squamous cell, hepatocellular, melanoma or renal cell carcinoma. CD4+ and CD8+ T cells were sorted separately from peripheral blood before TCR sequencing.

The sequence came from an adult with an advanced solid tumor such as melanoma, head and neck, liver or kidney cancer. The chain was built from TRBV6-5 and TRBJ1-2; the D segment cannot be called with confidence. The input for sequencing was CD4+ or CD8+ T cells sorted from blood, taken in a trial of the OX40 agonist ivuxolimab. The CDR3 here reads CASSPSGLRHGYTF. The nucleotide sequence reads as follows: TGTGCCAGCAGTCCATCGGGTCTCAGACATGGCTACACCTTC.